One and the same sample provided the 20 T cell receptor beta chains below, sequenced in a study of blood T cells in healthy people across ages. Primers used in a second PCR of about 6 to 11 cycles were a sample-barcoded 5' primer and a J-beta primer mix. TCRdb used MiXCR to reprocess the 5' RACE reads, holding one entry per CDR3 protein. This table has approximately 680,000 distinct CDR3 sequences, around 32% appearing once. Material for sequencing was blood. These receptor sequences come from an elderly woman in good health.

The table lists this clonotype with a few counts. The chain links TRBV25-1 to TRBJ1-2; D gene ambiguous. Trimming left V 5 bases short and J 8 bases short, with 24 bases between. The CDR3 has 16 residues. CDR1 and CDR2 (germline): MGHDK, SYGVNS. CDR3 amino acids: CASSSLLVGGSGGYTF. The CDR3 bases are TGTGCCAGCAGTTCCCTGCTGGTGGGAGGGTCGGGCGGCTACACCTTC.

This chain joins TRBV4-3 and TRBJ1-1; D possibly corresponds to TRBD1 (5 bases). CDR1 is LGHNA, CDR2 YSLEER, per germline. V shed 4 bases and J shed 4 bases, with 13 bases lying between them. This CDR3 is 14 amino acids long. This chain's CDR3 is CASSPSGQGTEAFF. CDR3 sequence (DNA): TGCGCCAGCAGCCCAAGCGGGCAGGGCACTGAAGCTTTCTTT.

In the case of this clonotype: This clone may be a read error of a much larger clone one base away. The chain joins TRBV6-2 or TRBV6-3 to TRBJ2-5; TRBD2 agrees at 10 bases. CDR1 is MNHEY and CDR2 is SVGEGT in the germline V gene. With 5 bases clipped from V and 11 bases from J, the junction kept 14 bases outside the gene matches. The CDR3 is made up of 15 amino acids. This CDR3 is CASSDKRGGYNEQYF. The CDR3 DNA reads as TGTGCCAGCAGTGACAAGCGGGGGGGCTACAATGAGCAGTACTTC.

The table lists this clonotype with a few counts. A much larger clone differs from this one at a single base, so this may be a read error. This sequence joins TRBV7-3 and TRBJ2-5; D not resolved. The CDR3 is made up of 15 amino acids. Trimming shortened V by 5 bases and J by 11 bases, and 24 bases separated the two germline ends. CDR1 and CDR2 (germline): SGHTA, FQGTGA. CDR3 sequence (DNA): TGTGCCAGCAGCACCCATAGGGTCCAAAGGAATGAGCAGTACTTC. It codes for CASSTHRVQRNEQYF.

The rearrangement joins TRBV12-3 or TRBV12-4 to TRBJ2-1, with 8 positions matching TRBD1. The CDR3 runs to 16 residues. Trimming at V came to 5 bases and at J to 8 bases, leaving 14 bases not matched to a gene. The CDR3 region has the DNA TGTGCCAGCAGTGACCCGGGACAGGAGGGAAGTGATGAGCAGTTCTTC. Protein: CASSDPGQEGSDEQFF.

This clonotype was recorded many times. The CDR3 reads CASSHPTGFTYNEQFF. In nucleotides, the CDR3 is TGCGCCAGCAGCCACCCAACAGGGTTCACCTACAATGAGCAGTTCTTC. The chain uses TRBV4-1 and TRBJ2-1; TRBD1 is a possible D gene (6 bases). CDR1 and CDR2 from the germline V gene are MGHRA and YSYEKL. Deletions cut 3 bases from V and 2 bases from J, with 14 bases between. The CDR3 spans 16 residues.

The V call is TRBV20-1, the J call TRBJ2-2; TRBD1 or TRBD2 may be the D gene (6 bases each). From germline, CDR1 is DFQATT and CDR2 SNEGSKA (reference sequence). This CDR3 region has 15 residues. Trimming removed 3 bases at V and 5 bases at J, with 16 bases between. In nucleotides, the CDR3 is TGCAGTGCTAGTTCAAGTCGGGGGCCGACCGGGGAGCTGTTTTTT. Amino acids: CSASSSRGPTGELFF.

This clonotype was picked up one time. The rearrangement links TRBV5-1 to TRBJ2-1; a possible D gene is TRBD1 (5 bases). This CDR3 has 16 residues. The V end lost 3 bases, the J end lost 7 bases, and 20 bases lay between the germline ends. Germline V gene sequence: CDR1 SGHRS, CDR2 YFSETQ. The CDR3 DNA follows: TGCGCCAGCAGCTCCTTAGGGGCGCAGGGATCGAATGAGCAGTTCTTC. This gives the protein CASSSLGAQGSNEQFF.

The V call is TRBV2, the J call TRBJ2-4, with D maybe TRBD2 (5 bases). V dropped 8 bases and J dropped 1 base, with 21 bases sitting between them. CDR3 size: 17 residues. Germline assignment: CDR1 SNHLY and CDR2 FYNNEI. This chain's CDR3 is CASLPGISELAKNIQYF. CDR3 nucleotide sequence: TGTGCCAGCCTTCCGGGGATCAGTGAGCTGGCCAAAAACATTCAGTACTTC.

V and J are TRBV2 and TRBJ1-6; 12 bases fit TRBD1. Germline lookup yields CDR1 SNHLY and CDR2 FYNNEI. The CDR3 contains 16 residues. The J segment lost 11 bases and the V segment lost 4 bases, leaving 9 bases of the junction unmatched. The CDR3 region is CASSVRRDRGHPPLHF. In DNA, the CDR3 is TGTGCCAGCAGTGTCCGCCGGGACAGGGGGCACCCACCCCTCCACTTT.

This clonotype came up many times. The chain uses TRBV6-2 or TRBV6-3 and TRBJ2-7; D ambiguous. Germline loops: CDR1 MNHEY, CDR2 SVGEGT. This CDR3 is 17 amino acids long. V was trimmed by 2 bases and J by 0 bases, leaving 17 bases between them. Written as DNA, the CDR3 is TGTGCCAGCAGTTACCCGTCGACGACGGAATCCTCCTACGAGCAGTACTTC. Protein: CASSYPSTTESSYEQYF.

The J gene is TRBJ2-4, the V gene TRBV20-1; 9 bases align to TRBD1. V was clipped by 6 bases and J by 5 bases; unmatched bases: 5. The CDR3 totals 13 residues. CDR1 and CDR2 from the germline V gene are DFQATT and SNEGSKA (reference sequence). CDR3 nucleotides: TGCAGTGCCCCGAGGACAGGGGAAAACATTCAGTACTTC. Translated, it gives CSAPRTGENIQYF.

A note on this clonotype: Just one base apart from a much larger clone, this may be a read error. This chain uses TRBV4-2 with TRBJ2-1; TRBD1 matches 9 bases. There are 14 residues in the CDR3. Germline V gene data show CDR1 as LGHNA and CDR2 as YNFKEQ. Losses at the gene ends were 4 bases for V and 9 bases for J; bases not matched to a gene: 7. The CDR3 DNA follows: TGTGCCAGCAGCCGGGACGGGACAGGGATTGAGCAGTTCTTC. As protein: CASSRDGTGIEQFF.

The rearrangement joins TRBV20-1 to TRBJ1-2; no reliable D call. Looked up from germline, CDR1 is DFQATT and CDR2 is SNEGSKA (reference sequence). The CDR3 is 12 amino acids. Trimming shortened V by 3 bases and J by 8 bases, and 13 bases separated the two germline ends. The CDR3 reads CSASPPSSGYTF. The CDR3 DNA is TGCAGTGCTAGTCCTCCTTCCTCGGGCTACACCTTC.

Only a few counts were recorded for this clonotype. Sequence at one end of the junction differs from germline and may be a read error. V gene TRBV7-6 combines with J gene TRBJ2-7, with 9 bases matching TRBD1. Looked up from germline, CDR1 is SGHVS and CDR2 is FNYEAQ. The CDR3 spans 13 residues. The CDR3 DNA reads TGTGCCTGCAGCTTAACAGGGGGCAACGAGCAGTACTTC. Protein product: CACSLTGGNEQYF.

The J gene is TRBJ2-3, the V gene TRBV12-3 or TRBV12-4, with no clear D. The CDR3 runs 11 residues. Between the trimmed V and J ends, which lost 7 bases and 4 bases, there was a span of 6 bases. CDR3 DNA: TGTGCCAGCACGTCCGCAGATACGCAGTATTTT. It yields the protein CASTSADTQYF.

This chain connects TRBV15 to TRBJ1-2, with 10 bases identical to TRBD1. The germline V gene encodes CDR1 LNHNV and CDR2 YYDKDF (reference sequence). With 5 bases clipped from V and 4 bases from J, the junction kept 7 bases outside the gene matches. CDR3 length: 15 amino acids. The CDR3 DNA reads TGTGCCACCAGCCAGATTAGGGACAGGGGCTATGGCTACACCTTC. Its translation is CATSQIRDRGYGYTF.

The table lists this clonotype with many counts. This chain connects TRBV11-2 to TRBJ2-7, with 8 bases lining up with TRBD1. Losses at the gene ends were 5 bases for V and 3 bases for J; bases not matched to a gene: 9. The CDR3 extends over 15 amino acids. Per the germline V gene, CDR1 is SGHAT and CDR2 is FQNNGV. DNA for the CDR3: TGTGCCAGCAGCCTTAGGGGTGGACAGGGCTACGAGCAGTACTTC. Amino acid sequence: CASSLRGGQGYEQYF. The full variable domain, rest sourced from reference TRBV11-2 and TRBJ2-7, is EAGVAQSPRYKIIEKRQSVAFWCNPISGHATLYWYQQILGQGPKLLIQFQNNGVVDDSQLPKDRFSAERLKGVDSTLKIQPAKLEDSAVYLCASSLRGGQGYEQYFGPGTRLTVT.

The genes are TRBV15 and TRBJ2-2, with D perhaps TRBD1 or TRBD2 (6 bases each). The CDR3 is made up of 16 amino acids. Looked up from germline, CDR1 is LNHNV and CDR2 is YYDKDF (reference sequence). Trimming left V 3 bases short and J 7 bases short, with 18 bases between. The CDR3 protein is CATSRENRAEGGELFF. Here the CDR3 DNA reads TGTGCCACCAGCAGGGAAAACAGGGCGGAGGGCGGGGAGCTGTTTTTT.

In this sample, this clonotype turned up a few times. The CDR3 coding sequence is TGTGCCAGCAGAAAGACAGGAGGGAATGAGCAGTTCTTC. This translates into CASRKTGGNEQFF. V usage is TRBV12-3 or TRBV12-4 and J usage is TRBJ2-1; D may correspond to TRBD1 or TRBD2 (6 bases each). Trimming stripped 6 bases from V and 7 bases from J, with 13 bases between. The CDR3 sequence is 13 residues long.